This TCR beta chain was found in a study of Graves' ophthalmopathy and Graves' hyperthyroidism. The authors amplified TCR beta CDR3 regions, and they did so from RNA transcripts for repertoire sequencing. First-round RT-PCR employed HTBI primers, with a second-round multiplex PCR after it. TCRdb passed the multiplex PCR reads through MiXCR, listing each CDR3 protein once. The repertoire consists of approximately 150,000 distinct CDR3 sequences, with 39% occurring once and the leading ten covering 7.5% to 10%. Per the germline V gene, CDR1 is LNHDA and CDR2 is SQIVND (reference sequence). The CDR3 runs to 14 residues. With V trimmed by 3 bases and J by 7 bases, 2 bases remained unmatched.

The sample taken for sequencing was peripheral blood. The sequence was obtained from a man younger than 40 with Graves' ophthalmopathy. The genes are TRBV19 and TRBJ1-6, with 8 bases identical to TRBD1. The CDR3 DNA reads TGTGCCAGTAGTATGGGACAGGTGAATTCACCCCTCCACTTT. It translates to CASSMGQVNSPLHF. Drawing the rest from reference TRBV19 and TRBJ1-6, the complete variable domain is DGGITQSPKYLFRKEGQNVTLSCEQNLNHDAMYWYRQDPGQGLRLIYYSQIVNDFQKGDIAEGYSVSREKKESFPLTVTSAQKNPTAFYLCASSMGQVNSPLHFGNGTRLTVT.